This T cell receptor beta chain was observed in a study of cytotoxic CD8 clonotypes in ibrutinib-treated CLL (dated by TCRdb to the early 2020s). Describing the broader study: The cohort included about 15 treatment-naive and fewer than 12 relapsed/refractory patients; about 17 were IGHV unmutated. Responses were partial in some 24 patients and complete in 2; after median 68 months follow-up, roughly 14 stayed in remission and approximately 12 progressed. Every remission and progressive disease sample was obtained while ibrutinib was still being received by the patients. Response samples were taken after a median of about a year on treatment, ranging from 6 to 36 months. Cryopreserved peripheral blood mononuclear cells were collected before treatment, at response, and at either disease progression or sustained remission. Of the approximately 86 people in the trial, around 26 had longitudinal samples available. Samples averaged approximately 260,000 productive templates and 90,000 to 100,000 productive rearrangements.

A MiSeq instrument was used for deep resolution sequencing, which targeted depths ranging from 1 in 1 million up to 1 in 200,000 T cells, with coverage averaging 10x for each clonotype. The immunoSEQ hsTCRB Kit was used to generate TCR beta libraries. Processing in the source paper ran as follows. ImmunoSEQ Data Assistant and ImmunoSEQ Analyzer were used for data analysis, and V, D and J genes were assigned according to IMGT definitions. Clonality, which ranges from 0 to 1, was calculated as one minus the normalized Shannon entropy of productive rearrangement frequencies. Public clonotype analysis was restricted to overrepresented clonotypes comprising at least 0.05% of each patient's repertoire. Thirteen age-matched healthy donor repertoires from immuneACCESS were used as controls for clonality. Not all clones reach the TCRdb copy of this immuneACCESS table, which keeps in-frame sequences only. Checked studies attribute under half of the gap to unresolved V genes and leave the rest unexplained. That table is the source of V, J and clone size, and D and trimming were worked out from the DNA. In this sample the table shows tens of thousands of clones, around three quarters of which occur a single time. The ten largest clones capture roughly 56% of the sample.

This clone was seen only once. No cognate antigen has been identified for it. One base away there is no much larger clone; base qualities are not given. The V and J ends are trimmed by 4 bases and 5 bases, leaving 18 bases between them. The CDR3, from cysteine to phenylalanine, totals 15 residues. The only DNA kept is the CDR3, 45 bases in frame from the first base. CDR1 MDHEN and CDR2 SYDVKM were looked up in the germline V gene. On the study overall, not on this receptor specifically: At ibrutinib response clonality went up, during sustained remission it held steady, and at progression it dropped back toward baseline. Public clonotypes were found to be uncommon and were observed to contract or remain stable during treatment; the increase in clonality was shown to reflect expansion of private clonotypes at ibrutinib response. Baseline clonality exceeded that of age-matched healthy donors and correlated strongly with circulating CD8+ T-cell counts. Sustained-remission and progressing patients did not have matched sampling times, and lymph node repertoires were not examined.

The time point label on this specimen signifies: roughly 25 months on ibrutinib. For TCR beta library preparation, 1.5 to 2.5 micrograms of genomic DNA were extracted from the cryopreserved PBMCs. Longitudinal blood samples from CLL patients receiving ibrutinib monotherapy were subjected to high-throughput TCR beta sequencing. The patients were enrolled in a single-center, open-label phase 2 trial of ibrutinib monotherapy. This sequence was found in a human donor with chronic lymphocytic leukemia. The sample was PBMCs, taken after 24 months of ibrutinib treatment. This sequence uses TRBV28 and TRBJ2-7; the D gene is possibly TRBD1 or TRBD2, each agreeing over 6 bases. CDR3 loop: CASSSPFGGRDEQYF. The sequenced DNA: TGTGCCAGCAGTTCCCCGTTTGGGGGGCGCGACGAGCAGTACTTC.